A selection of T cell receptor beta chains follows, all from one sample in a study of T cell responses to AZD1222 COVID-19 vaccine. Measured with immunoSEQ multiplex PCR; TCRdb has only the in-frame clones, and not every one. In the table there are under 150,000 clones, approximately 94% of which are singletons. Sequenced material: peripheral blood, taken on day 0 of AZD1222 vaccination. These receptors were collected from an adult in good health. The CDR3 runs from the conserved cysteine through the conserved F or W. The D gene is left open where the match is weak. Clone size appears in some rows only: once, few, many, or a class for an expanded clone.

clone_size	v_call	j_call	d_call	cdr3_nt	cdr3_aa
-	TRBV7-8	TRBJ1-3	-	TGTGCCAGCAGCTCCCTCCGCCCGGGCGCGGGAAACACCATATATTTT	CASSSLRPGAGNTIYF
-	TRBV12-3/TRBV12-4	TRBJ1-1	-	TGTGCCAGCAGTTTGGGGCCTAGGGAGAGAGCTTTCTTT	CASSLGPRERAFF
once	TRBV6-5	TRBJ2-7	-	TGTGCCAGCAGCCCCCTTGGGGTAGGTTCCTACGAGCAGTACTTC	CASSPLGVGSYEQYF
-	TRBV5-5	TRBJ2-7	-	TGTGCCAGCCGGAGAACAGGTATCGGGCTCTCCTACGAGCAGTACTTC	CASRRTGIGLSYEQYF
-	TRBV3-1/TRBV3-2	TRBJ1-2	-	TGTGCCAGCAGCCAAGATGGGTTGACTGCTCTCTCGGGCTACACCTTC	CASSQDGLTALSGYTF
-	TRBV4-3	TRBJ2-6	TRBD1	TGCGCCAGCAGCTACTCGGGACAGGGGGCAGTTGGGGCCAACGTCCTGACTTTC	CASSYSGQGAVGANVLTF
once	TRBV12-5	TRBJ2-1	-	TGTGCTAGTGGTCCAGGAGCGGTTAGCTCCTACAATGAGCAGTTCTTC	CASGPGAVSSYNEQFF
once	TRBV5-1	TRBJ2-1	-	TGCGCCAGCAGCTTGACAGGGAAATCGGGCAATGAGCAGTTCTTC	CASSLTGKSGNEQFF
-	TRBV19	TRBJ1-2	TRBD1	TGTGCCAGTAGTATCGGGGGACAGGGCTATGGCTACACCTTC	CASSIGGQGYGYTF
once	TRBV6-5	TRBJ1-6	-	TGTGCCAGCGGACCTGGGGATACCTATAATTCACCCCTCCACTTT	CASGPGDTYNSPLHF
-	TRBV27	TRBJ2-6	-	TGTGCCAGCAGTTTTGCGGCCTCTGGGGCCAACGTCCTGACTTTC	CASSFAASGANVLTF
-	TRBV29-1	TRBJ2-1	TRBD2	TGCAGCGTCCAGAGCGGGGACAATGAGCAGTTCTTC	CSVQSGDNEQFF
-	TRBV19	TRBJ1-6	-	TGTGCCAGTAGTCCCCCCACAGGGAGTTCACCCCTCCACTTT	CASSPPTGSSPLHF
once	TRBV29-1	TRBJ2-5	TRBD2	TGCAGCGTTGGTGGATACGGGGGGGAGACCCAGTACTTC	CSVGGYGGETQYF
-	TRBV7-9	TRBJ2-5	TRBD2	TGTGCCAGCAGCCCAACAGACTTAGCGGGCCAAGAGACCCAGTACTTC	CASSPTDLAGQETQYF
-	TRBV6-5	TRBJ2-7	-	TGTGCCAGCAGTCTCCCACAAAGTCCCTACGAGCAGTACTTC	CASSLPQSPYEQYF
-	TRBV10-3	TRBJ1-5	TRBD1	TGTGCCATCAGTGGGGGACAGGCAAGGGGTAATCAGCCCCAGCATTTT	CAISGGQARGNQPQHF
-	TRBV6-6	TRBJ2-7	-	TGTGCCAGCAGTTACTCGAATTACGATGCCTACGAGCAGTACTTC	CASSYSNYDAYEQYF
once	TRBV14	TRBJ1-2	-	TGTGCCAGCAGCCAAGATTTGGTGGACTATGGCTACACCTTC	CASSQDLVDYGYTF
-	TRBV7-9	TRBJ2-7	-	TGTGCCAGCAGCTTAGCGTTGGAGGCCCAGTACTTC	CASSLALEAQYF
-	TRBV10-2	TRBJ2-7	-	TGCGCCAGCAGTGAGTCGGGCAAGTACGAGCAGTACTTC	CASSESGKYEQYF
-	TRBV6-5	TRBJ1-1	-	TGTGCCAGCAGTCACCCGGGTGGGTTGAACACTGAAGCTTTCTTT	CASSHPGGLNTEAFF
-	TRBV29-1	TRBJ2-7	TRBD1	TGCAGCGTTGAGACAGGGATAAGCGAGCAGTACTTC	CSVETGISEQYF
-	TRBV18	TRBJ2-3	-	TGTGCCAGCTCACCATCTCAAGTCCCAGATAGCACAGATACGCAGTATTTT	CASSPSQVPDSTDTQYF
-	TRBV18	TRBJ1-6	TRBD1	TGTGCCAGCTCACCAAGACAGGGGCAGGATTCACCCCTCCACTTT	CASSPRQGQDSPLHF
-	TRBV12-3/TRBV12-4	TRBJ2-7	-	TGTGCCAGCAGTCAATCCGGGACCTACGAGCAGTACTTC	CASSQSGTYEQYF
-	TRBV21-1	TRBJ2-2	-	TGTAAGCGATCGAACACCGGGGAGCTGTTTTTT	CKRSNTGELFF
-	TRBV7-2	TRBJ2-3	-	TGTGCCAGCAGCCCCGACTCGCTGGGCACAGATACGCAGTATTTT	CASSPDSLGTDTQYF
once	TRBV30	TRBJ1-1	-	TGTGCCTGGAGTCCCGGGACCGCAAACACTGAAGCTTTCTTT	CAWSPGTANTEAFF
-	TRBV6-2/TRBV6-3	TRBJ2-7	TRBD1	TGTGCCAGCAGCACTAGGGACAGGTGGGCCTACGAGCAGTACTTC	CASSTRDRWAYEQYF
-	TRBV7-9	TRBJ2-2	-	TGTGCCAGCAGGTCTGGGGGGAACGCGAACACCGGGGAGCTGTTTTTT	CASRSGGNANTGELFF
-	TRBV27	TRBJ1-2	-	TGTGCCAGCAGTTTATGTCCAGGGGAGAGCACCTTC	CASSLCPGESTF
-	TRBV4-1	TRBJ1-2	-	TGCGCCAGCAGCCAAAACGCGTATGGCTACACCTTC	CASSQNAYGYTF
-	TRBV2	TRBJ2-3	TRBD2	TGTGCCAGCAGTGAATTTCGGCTAGCGGGAGACGTAGATACGCAGTATTTT	CASSEFRLAGDVDTQYF
-	TRBV19	TRBJ2-2	TRBD1	TGTGCCAGTAGACCGGGACAGGGCCCGAACACCGGGGAGCTGTTTTTT	CASRPGQGPNTGELFF
-	TRBV6-1	TRBJ1-2	-	TGTGCCAGCAGTGAGCATAGGGGAAGCTTTAACTATGGCTACACCTTC	CASSEHRGSFNYGYTF
-	TRBV10-2	TRBJ1-2	TRBD1	TGCGCCAGCAGTACTACAGGGGGCGATGGCTACACCTTC	CASSTTGGDGYTF
-	TRBV4-3	TRBJ1-1	TRBD1	TGCGCCAGCAGCCAATCCCGGACAGGGAACACTGAAGCTTTCTTT	CASSQSRTGNTEAFF
-	TRBV27	TRBJ1-1	TRBD1	TGTGCCAGCAGTTCCCCGGGACAGGGGAAGGAAGCTTTCTTT	CASSSPGQGKEAFF
-	TRBV6-1	TRBJ2-1	-	TGTGCCAGCAGTGATGGGACGGGCTACAATGAGCAGTTCTTC	CASSDGTGYNEQFF
-	TRBV5-6	TRBJ2-7	TRBD2	TGTGCCAGCAGCCACCGGGACTATATTTACGAGCAGTACTTC	CASSHRDYIYEQYF
-	TRBV5-1	TRBJ2-3	-	TGCGCCAGCAGCTTTATTGAAACAGATACGCAGTATTTT	CASSFIETDTQYF
-	TRBV5-4	TRBJ2-5	-	TGTGCCAGCAGCCCTGGATGGCGTCAAGAGACCCAGTACTTC	CASSPGWRQETQYF
-	TRBV6-1	TRBJ1-2	-	TGTGCCAGCAGTGAGGGGGGGCGCCAGTACACCTTC	CASSEGGRQYTF
once	TRBV12-3/TRBV12-4	TRBJ2-2	-	TGTGCCAGCAGTTTGGTGCGACCCGGGGAGCTGTTTTTT	CASSLVRPGELFF